This TCR beta chain was documented in a study of blood T cell repertoires in COVID-19. Study as a whole: PBMCs, B-cell-depleted T cells, or T cells provided the cDNA or gDNA that made up the material.

Assay used: immunoSEQ multiplex PCR; TCRdb lists only in-frame clones, some missing. The sample gives some 200,000 clones, roughly nine tenths of which show up once; 1.2% is in the top ten. Germline V CDR1 and CDR2: SGHVS, FNYEAQ. Losses at the gene ends were 5 bases for V and 4 bases for J; bases not matched to a gene: 13. The CDR3 extends over 16 amino acids. The source of this sequence is a man aged 25-45 years with acute or convalescent COVID-19. Sequencing was carried out using peripheral blood. The rearrangement joins TRBV7-6 to TRBJ2-7; 8 nucleotides agree with TRBD1. The CDR3, as DNA: TGTGCCAGCAGCCCTGCTGGACAGGGCCCTTTTTACGAGCAGTACTTC. Its translation is CASSPAGQGPFYEQYF.